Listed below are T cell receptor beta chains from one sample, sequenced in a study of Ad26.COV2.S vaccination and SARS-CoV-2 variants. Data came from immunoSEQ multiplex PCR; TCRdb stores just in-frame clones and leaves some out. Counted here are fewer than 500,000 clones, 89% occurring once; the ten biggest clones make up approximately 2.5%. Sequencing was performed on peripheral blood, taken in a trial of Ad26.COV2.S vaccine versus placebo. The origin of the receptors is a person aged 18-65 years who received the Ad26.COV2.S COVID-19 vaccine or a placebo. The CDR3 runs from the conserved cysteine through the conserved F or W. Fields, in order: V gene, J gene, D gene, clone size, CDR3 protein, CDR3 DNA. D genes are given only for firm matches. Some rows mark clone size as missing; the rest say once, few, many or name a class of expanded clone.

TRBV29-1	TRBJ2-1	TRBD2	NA	CSVEAVAGGFDEQFF	TGCAGCGTTGAAGCCGTGGCGGGAGGTTTCGATGAGCAGTTCTTC
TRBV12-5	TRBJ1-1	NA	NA	CASGLRAGPEAFF	TGTGCTAGTGGTTTGAGAGCAGGGCCTGAAGCTTTCTTT
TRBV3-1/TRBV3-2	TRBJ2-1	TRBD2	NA	CASSHSGRGHKEQFF	TGTGCCAGCAGCCATAGCGGGAGGGGGCATAAAGAGCAGTTCTTC
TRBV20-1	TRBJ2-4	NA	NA	CGLRRGNIQYF	TGCGGTCTCCGCCGGGGAAACATTCAGTACTTC
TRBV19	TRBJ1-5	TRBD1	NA	CASTRSDRGRDQPQHF	TGTGCCAGTACCAGATCGGACAGGGGGCGAGATCAGCCCCAGCATTTT
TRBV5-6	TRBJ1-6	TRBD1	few	CASSFRDSAYSPLHF	TGTGCCAGCAGCTTCCGGGACAGTGCTTATTCACCCCTCCACTTT
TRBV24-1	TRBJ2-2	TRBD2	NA	CATSGAGEGTGELFF	TGTGCCACCAGTGGAGCCGGGGAGGGCACCGGGGAGCTGTTTTTT
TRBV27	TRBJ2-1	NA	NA	CASYRISGVNEQFF	TGTGCCAGTTATCGAATATCGGGAGTCAATGAGCAGTTCTTC
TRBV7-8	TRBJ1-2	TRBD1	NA	CASSLRMAGGGYTF	TGTGCCAGCAGCTTAAGGATGGCAGGGGGTGGCTACACCTTC
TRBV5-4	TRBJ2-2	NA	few	CASSSWGSSAGELFF	TGTGCCAGCAGCTCCTGGGGGTCCTCAGCCGGGGAGCTGTTTTTT
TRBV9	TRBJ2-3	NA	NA	CASSVVGTDTQYF	TGTGCCAGCAGCGTAGTGGGCACAGATACGCAGTATTTT
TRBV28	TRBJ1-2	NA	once	CASSRGRDYGYTF	TGTGCCAGCAGTCGGGGGCGAGACTATGGCTACACCTTC
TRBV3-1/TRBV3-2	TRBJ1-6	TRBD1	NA	CASSQMQGGGFYNSPLHF	TGTGCCAGCAGCCAGATGCAAGGAGGGGGCTTCTATAATTCACCCCTCCACTTT
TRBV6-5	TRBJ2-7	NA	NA	CASSYSGSAGYEQYF	TGTGCCAGCAGTTACTCGGGGAGCGCGGGCTACGAGCAGTACTTC
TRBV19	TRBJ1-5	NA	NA	CASSPLPGGGNQPQHF	TGTGCCAGTAGTCCCCTCCCGGGAGGCGGCAATCAGCCCCAGCATTTT